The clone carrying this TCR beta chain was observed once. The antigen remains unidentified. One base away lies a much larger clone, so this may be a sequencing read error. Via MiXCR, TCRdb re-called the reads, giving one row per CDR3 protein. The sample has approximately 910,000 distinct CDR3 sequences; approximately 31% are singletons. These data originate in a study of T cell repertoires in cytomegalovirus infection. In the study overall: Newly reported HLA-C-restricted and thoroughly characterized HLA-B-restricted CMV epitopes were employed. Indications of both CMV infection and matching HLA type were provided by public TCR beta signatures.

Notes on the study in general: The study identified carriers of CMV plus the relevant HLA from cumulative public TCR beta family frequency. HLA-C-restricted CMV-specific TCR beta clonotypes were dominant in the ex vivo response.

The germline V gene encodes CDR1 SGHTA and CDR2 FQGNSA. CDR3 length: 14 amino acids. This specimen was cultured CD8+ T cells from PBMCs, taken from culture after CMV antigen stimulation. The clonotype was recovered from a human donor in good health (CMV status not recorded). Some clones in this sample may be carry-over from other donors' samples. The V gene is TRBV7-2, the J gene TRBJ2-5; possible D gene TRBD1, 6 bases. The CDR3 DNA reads TGTGCCAACAGCCCAGGGGCAGCTCAAGAGACCCAGTACTTC. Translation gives CANSPGAAQETQYF. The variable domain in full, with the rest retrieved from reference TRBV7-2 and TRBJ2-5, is GAGVSQSPSNKVTEKGKDVELRCDPISGHTALYWYRQSLGQGLEFLIYFQGNSAPDKSGLPSDRFSAERTGGSVSTLTIQRTQQEDSAVYLCANSPGAAQETQYFGPGTRLLVL.